The entry that follows covers one T cell receptor (beta chain) sequence. Its antigen is currently unknown. CDR1 and CDR2 (germline): SGHDT, YYEEEE. This CDR3 comprises 13 residues. V gave up 4 bases and J gave up 4 bases, with 11 bases separating them. The data are from a study of cytomegalovirus exposure and HLA in healthy donors. Findings and limits, study-wide: Among the most significant clusters, several appeared linked to common viral pathogens in a later analysis. A missense variant in DCLRE1C was later tied to TCR beta V- and J-gene trimming.

The PCR employed 60 Vbeta primers together with 13 Jbeta primers. Original processing notes: Per a later analysis, the number of unique TCR beta chains was approximately 80 million, of which 8.5 million to 11 million were shared. Profiled with immunoSEQ multiplex PCR; TCRdb holds only in-frame clones, not every one. V, J and clone size were drawn from that table, and D and trimming were deduced from the DNA. The sample has some 130,000 clones; about four fifths are singletons. The genes are TRBV5-6 and TRBJ1-1, with a weak D call TRBD1 (6 bases). The source material was PBMCs. The receptor comes from a female donor in good health and CMV-seronegative. The CDR3 DNA is TGTGCCAGCAGCGGAGGGGGGGGCACTGAAGCTTTCTTT. Amino acids: CASSGGGGTEAFF.